Sequencing of this T cell receptor beta chain was carried out in a study of vaccination and CD4 T cells after COVID-19. Treatment here: roughly 11-day PBMC culture with coronavirus spike peptide pools or control peptides (ViraFEST assay). Germline values: CDR1 SGHRS, CDR2 YFSETQ. Trimming cost V 5 bases and J 1 base; bases outside gene matches: 5. The CDR3 is made up of 14 amino acids. There are a few counts of this clonotype. Its antigen is currently unknown. The study's findings and limits: Spike mono-reactivity marked 304 of 307 vaccine-specific clones in convalescent patients. Investigators enrolled relatively few convalescent patients and included no early post-infection timepoints.

The Oncomine TCR Beta short-read assay generated sequence data from the DNA of cultured CD4+ T cells. The authors extracted genomic DNA from cultured CD4+ T cells. TCRdb re-called the PCR reads through MiXCR, storing one row per CDR3 protein. The sample lists roughly 13,000 distinct CDR3 sequences, over 20% occurring once. The chain employs TRBV5-1 and TRBJ2-5; 7 bases line up with TRBD2. The sample taken for sequencing was cultured CD4+ T cells from blood. The TCR sequence derives from a human donor with COVID-19. Here the CDR3 reads CASRSGGFQETQYF. The DNA for the CDR3 is TGCGCCAGCAGGTCCGGGGGGTTCCAAGAGACCCAGTACTTC.